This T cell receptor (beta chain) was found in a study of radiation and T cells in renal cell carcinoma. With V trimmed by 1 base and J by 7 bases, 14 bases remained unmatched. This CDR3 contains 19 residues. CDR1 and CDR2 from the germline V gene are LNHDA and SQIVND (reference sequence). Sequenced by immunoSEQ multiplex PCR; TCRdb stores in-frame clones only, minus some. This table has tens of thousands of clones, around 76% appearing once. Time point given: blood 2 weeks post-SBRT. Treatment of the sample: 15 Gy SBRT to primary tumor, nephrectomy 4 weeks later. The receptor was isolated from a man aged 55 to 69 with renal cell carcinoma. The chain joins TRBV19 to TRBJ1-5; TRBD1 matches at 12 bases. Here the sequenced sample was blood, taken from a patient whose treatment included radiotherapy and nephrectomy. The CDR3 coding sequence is TGTGCCAGTAGTATAGCAAGGGACAGGGGGCGATGGTCCATCCAGCCCCAGCATTTT. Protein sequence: CASSIARDRGRWSIQPQHF.